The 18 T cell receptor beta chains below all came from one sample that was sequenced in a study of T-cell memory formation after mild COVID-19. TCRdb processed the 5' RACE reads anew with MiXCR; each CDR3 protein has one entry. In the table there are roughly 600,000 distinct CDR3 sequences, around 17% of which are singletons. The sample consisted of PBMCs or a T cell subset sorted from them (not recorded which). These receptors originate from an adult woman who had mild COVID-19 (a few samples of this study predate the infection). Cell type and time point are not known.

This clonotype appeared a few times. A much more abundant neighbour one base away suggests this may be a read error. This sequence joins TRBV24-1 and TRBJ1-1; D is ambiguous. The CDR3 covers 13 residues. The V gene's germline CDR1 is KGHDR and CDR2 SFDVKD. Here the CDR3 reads CATSDVTNTEALF. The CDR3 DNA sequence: TGTGCCACCAGTGATGTGACGAACACTGAAGCTTTATTT.

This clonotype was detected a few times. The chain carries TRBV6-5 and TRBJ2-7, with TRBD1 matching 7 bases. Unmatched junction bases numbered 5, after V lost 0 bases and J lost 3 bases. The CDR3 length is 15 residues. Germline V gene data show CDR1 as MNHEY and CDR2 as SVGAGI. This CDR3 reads CASSYSIGGNYEQYF. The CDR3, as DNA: TGTGCCAGCAGTTACTCGATAGGGGGCAACTACGAGCAGTACTTC.

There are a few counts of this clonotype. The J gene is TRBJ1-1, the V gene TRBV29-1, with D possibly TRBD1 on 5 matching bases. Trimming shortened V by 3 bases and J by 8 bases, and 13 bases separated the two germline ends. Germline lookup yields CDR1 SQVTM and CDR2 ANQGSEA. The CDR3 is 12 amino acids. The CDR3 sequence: CSVEPGGGEAFF. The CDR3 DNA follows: TGCAGCGTTGAGCCCGGCGGGGGGGAAGCTTTCTTT.

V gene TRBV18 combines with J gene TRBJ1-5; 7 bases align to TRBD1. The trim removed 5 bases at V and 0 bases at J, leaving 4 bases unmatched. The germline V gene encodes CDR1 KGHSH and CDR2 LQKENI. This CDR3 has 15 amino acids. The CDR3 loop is CASSTRQGSNQPQHF. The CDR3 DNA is TGTGCCAGCTCAACTAGACAGGGTAGCAATCAGCCCCAGCATTTT.

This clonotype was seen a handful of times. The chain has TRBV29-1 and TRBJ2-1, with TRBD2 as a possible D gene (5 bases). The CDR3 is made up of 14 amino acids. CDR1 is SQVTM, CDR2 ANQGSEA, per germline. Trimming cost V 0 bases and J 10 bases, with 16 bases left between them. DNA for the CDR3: TGCAGCGTTGAAGAAGGCCGGGGTGTGAGGGAGCAGTTCTTC. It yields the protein CSVEEGRGVREQFF.

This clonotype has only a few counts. DNA of the CDR3: TGTGCCAGCAGGCCAACAGGGGGCGGACAGCCCCAGCATTTT. This translates into CASRPTGGGQPQHF. The chain joins TRBV12-3 or TRBV12-4 to TRBJ1-5, with TRBD1 identical over 9 bases. CDR3 length: 14 residues. V dropped 6 bases and J dropped 7; count of bases not matched to a gene: 7.

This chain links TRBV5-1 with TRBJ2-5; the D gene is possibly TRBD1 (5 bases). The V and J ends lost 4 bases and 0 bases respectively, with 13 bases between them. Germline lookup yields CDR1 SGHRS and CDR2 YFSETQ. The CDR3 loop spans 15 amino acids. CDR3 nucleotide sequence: TGCGCCAGCAGCCACGGAGCAGGGAACCAAGAGACCCAGTACTTC. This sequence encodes CASSHGAGNQETQYF.

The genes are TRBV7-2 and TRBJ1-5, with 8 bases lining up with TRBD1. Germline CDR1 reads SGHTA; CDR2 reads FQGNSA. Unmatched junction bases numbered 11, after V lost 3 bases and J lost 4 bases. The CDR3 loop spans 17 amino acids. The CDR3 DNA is TGTGCCAGCAGCTTTGGTTTAGGACAGGGAATAAATCAGCCCCAGCATTTT. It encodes CASSFGLGQGINQPQHF.

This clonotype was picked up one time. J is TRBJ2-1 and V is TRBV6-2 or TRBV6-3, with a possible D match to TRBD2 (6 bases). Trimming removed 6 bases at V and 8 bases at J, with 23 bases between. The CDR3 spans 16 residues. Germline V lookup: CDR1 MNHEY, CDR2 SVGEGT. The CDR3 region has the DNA TGTGCCAGCAGCCCTCTACCCGGGACCCCGGGGGATGAGCAGTTCTTC. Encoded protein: CASSPLPGTPGDEQFF.

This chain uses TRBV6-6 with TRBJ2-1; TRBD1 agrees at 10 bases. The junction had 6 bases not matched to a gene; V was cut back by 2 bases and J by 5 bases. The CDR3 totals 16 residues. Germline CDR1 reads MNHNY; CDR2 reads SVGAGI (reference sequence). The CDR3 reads CASSYHGQGVDNEQFF. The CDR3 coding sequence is TGTGCCAGCAGTTACCACGGACAGGGGGTAGACAATGAGCAGTTCTTC.

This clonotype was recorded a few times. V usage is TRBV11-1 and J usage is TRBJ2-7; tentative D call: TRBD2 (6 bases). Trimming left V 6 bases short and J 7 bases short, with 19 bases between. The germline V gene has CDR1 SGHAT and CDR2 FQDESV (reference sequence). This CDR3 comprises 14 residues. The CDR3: CASRRDSPLSEQYF. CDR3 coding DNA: TGTGCCAGCAGGCGGGACTCCCCCCTCTCGGAGCAGTACTTC.

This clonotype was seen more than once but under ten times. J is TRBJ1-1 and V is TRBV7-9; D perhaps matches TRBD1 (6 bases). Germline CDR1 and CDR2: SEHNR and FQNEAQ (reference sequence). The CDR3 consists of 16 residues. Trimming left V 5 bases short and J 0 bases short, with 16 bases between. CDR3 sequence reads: CASSVSGALMNTEAFF. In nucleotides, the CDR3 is TGTGCCAGCAGCGTTTCAGGGGCACTCATGAACACTGAAGCTTTCTTT.

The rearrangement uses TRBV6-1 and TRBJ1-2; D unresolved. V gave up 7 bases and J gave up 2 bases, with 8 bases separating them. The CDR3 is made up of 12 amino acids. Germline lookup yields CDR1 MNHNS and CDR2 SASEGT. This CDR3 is CASTQANYGYTF. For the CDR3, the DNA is TGTGCCAGCACTCAAGCGAACTATGGCTACACCTTC.

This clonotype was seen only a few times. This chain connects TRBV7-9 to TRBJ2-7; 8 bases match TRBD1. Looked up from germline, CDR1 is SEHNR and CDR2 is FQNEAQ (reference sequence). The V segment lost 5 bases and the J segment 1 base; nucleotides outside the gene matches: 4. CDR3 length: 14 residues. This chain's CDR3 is CASSRTGPSYEQYF. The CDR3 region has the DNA TGTGCCAGCAGCCGGACAGGGCCATCCTACGAGCAGTACTTC.

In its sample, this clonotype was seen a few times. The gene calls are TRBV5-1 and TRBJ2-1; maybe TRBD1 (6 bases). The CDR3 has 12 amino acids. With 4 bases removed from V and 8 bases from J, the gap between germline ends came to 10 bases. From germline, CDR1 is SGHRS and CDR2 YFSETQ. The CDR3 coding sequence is TGCGCCAGCAGCCCCGAGGGGGATGAGCAGTTCTTC. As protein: CASSPEGDEQFF.

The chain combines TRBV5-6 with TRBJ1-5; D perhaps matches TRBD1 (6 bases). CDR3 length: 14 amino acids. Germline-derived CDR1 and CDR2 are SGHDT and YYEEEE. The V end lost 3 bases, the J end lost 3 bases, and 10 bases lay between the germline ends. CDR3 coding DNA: TGTGCCAGCAGCTGGCGGGACACCAATCAGCCCCAGCATTTT. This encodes CASSWRDTNQPQHF.

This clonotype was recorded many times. CDR3 DNA: TGTGCCAGCAGCTCCGACAGAGGGAACACTGAAGCTTTCTTT. Protein product: CASSSDRGNTEAFF. V is TRBV7-9 and J is TRBJ1-1, with D maybe TRBD1 (5 bases). The V end lost 4 bases, the J end lost 1 base, and 10 bases lay between the germline ends. The V gene's germline CDR1 is SEHNR and CDR2 FQNEAQ (reference sequence). The CDR3 sequence is 14 residues long.

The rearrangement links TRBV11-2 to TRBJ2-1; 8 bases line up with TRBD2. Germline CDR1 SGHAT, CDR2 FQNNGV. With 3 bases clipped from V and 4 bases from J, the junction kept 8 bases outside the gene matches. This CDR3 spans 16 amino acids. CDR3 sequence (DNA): TGTGCCAGCAGCTTCCATGTTAGCGGGATGTACAATGAGCAGTTCTTC. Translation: CASSFHVSGMYNEQFF.